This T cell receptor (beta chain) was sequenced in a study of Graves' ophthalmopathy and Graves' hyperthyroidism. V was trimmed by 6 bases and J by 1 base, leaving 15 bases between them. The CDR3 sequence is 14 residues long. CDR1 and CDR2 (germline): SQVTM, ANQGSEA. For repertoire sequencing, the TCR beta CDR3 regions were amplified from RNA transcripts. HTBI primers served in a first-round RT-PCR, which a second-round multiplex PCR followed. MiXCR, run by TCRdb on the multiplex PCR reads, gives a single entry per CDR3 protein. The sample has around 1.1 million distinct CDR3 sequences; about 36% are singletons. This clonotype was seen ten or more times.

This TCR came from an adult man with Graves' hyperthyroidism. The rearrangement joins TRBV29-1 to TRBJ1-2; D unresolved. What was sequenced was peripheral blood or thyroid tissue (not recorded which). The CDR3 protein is CSVRRGNLNYGYTF. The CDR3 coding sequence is TGCAGCGTACGTCGGGGAAACCTTAACTATGGCTACACCTTC.